These T cell receptor beta chains were read from a single sample in a study of T cells in Graves' hyperthyroidism and ophthalmopathy. TCRdb re-analysed the multiplex PCR reads in MiXCR, keeping a single row per CDR3 protein. The table records a few hundred thousand distinct CDR3 sequences, roughly 22% of them present only once. The sequenced material came from blood. Receptor source: a woman in her 70s with Graves' ophthalmopathy. Each CDR3 is given without its conserved first and last residue.

v_call: TRBV6-1
j_call: TRBJ2-3
cdr3_aa: ASSRPTGSDTQY

v_call: TRBV3-1
j_call: TRBJ1-5
cdr3_aa: ASSRTGIQPQH

v_call: TRBV10-3
j_call: TRBJ2-7
cdr3_aa: AISLTGTDEQY

v_call: TRBV3-1
j_call: TRBJ1-3
cdr3_aa: ASSQPDRVGGNTIY

v_call: TRBV20-1
j_call: TRBJ2-5
cdr3_aa: SAREAGTGLMKTQY

v_call: TRBV20-1
j_call: TRBJ2-5
cdr3_aa: SARGGLAETTQY

v_call: TRBV11-2
j_call: TRBJ2-3
cdr3_aa: ASSLGPPLGSTDTQY

v_call: TRBV19
j_call: TRBJ2-1
cdr3_aa: ASSIDLGGAIRNEQF

v_call: TRBV28
j_call: TRBJ2-7
cdr3_aa: ATYGTGIYEQY

v_call: TRBV10-3
j_call: TRBJ1-2
cdr3_aa: AISELKGDYT

v_call: TRBV28
j_call: TRBJ2-5
cdr3_aa: ASSLSVGAETQY

v_call: TRBV18
j_call: TRBJ1-2
cdr3_aa: ASSRGTGEGYT

v_call: TRBV5-1
j_call: TRBJ1-2
cdr3_aa: ASSLSGRQGAYGYT

v_call: TRBV3-1
j_call: TRBJ2-7
cdr3_aa: ASSQVGSGRFDEQY

v_call: TRBV18
j_call: TRBJ2-1
cdr3_aa: ASSPKGQGRDEQF

v_call: TRBV6-1
j_call: TRBJ1-6
cdr3_aa: ASSHHGQNRGQGANSPLH

v_call: TRBV6-1
j_call: TRBJ1-5
cdr3_aa: ASKPGQGRNQPQH

v_call: TRBV30
j_call: TRBJ2-1
cdr3_aa: AWSPPHVSYNEQF

v_call: TRBV12-3/TRBV12-4
j_call: TRBJ1-3
cdr3_aa: ASSRGDRGKGNTIY

v_call: TRBV29-1
j_call: TRBJ2-7
cdr3_aa: SAGAVSNEQY

v_call: TRBV12-3/TRBV12-4
j_call: TRBJ1-1
cdr3_aa: ASRAGGGAGATEAF

v_call: TRBV6-1
j_call: TRBJ2-2
cdr3_aa: ASTTETGELF

v_call: TRBV6-1
j_call: TRBJ1-1
cdr3_aa: ASSRNQGLKAF

v_call: TRBV5-1
j_call: TRBJ2-5
cdr3_aa: ASSLEGSGSQTQY

v_call: TRBV27
j_call: TRBJ1-6
cdr3_aa: ASTESRQGHNSPLH

v_call: TRBV20-1
j_call: TRBJ2-3
cdr3_aa: SGIAGDTTDTQY

v_call: TRBV6-2/TRBV6-3
j_call: TRBJ2-2
cdr3_aa: ASSYYSGGPNTGELF

v_call: TRBV6-2/TRBV6-3
j_call: TRBJ2-5
cdr3_aa: ASSLGTSGRAETQY

v_call: TRBV11-2
j_call: TRBJ1-1
cdr3_aa: ASSFYRLRTEAF

v_call: TRBV2
j_call: TRBJ2-5
cdr3_aa: ASSPRGRGPQETQY

v_call: TRBV19
j_call: TRBJ1-1
cdr3_aa: ASSPRGRRWTEAF

v_call: TRBV7-2
j_call: TRBJ2-7
cdr3_aa: ASRMTGTGSYEQY

v_call: TRBV24-1
j_call: TRBJ1-5
cdr3_aa: ATSGDSNQPQH

v_call: TRBV7-6
j_call: -
cdr3_aa: ASSSPGTSGRGGSYNEQY

v_call: TRBV12-3/TRBV12-4
j_call: TRBJ1-4
cdr3_aa: ASSFDHDLEKLF

v_call: TRBV5-1
j_call: TRBJ1-1
cdr3_aa: ASSLEPTSNTEAF

v_call: TRBV19
j_call: TRBJ1-1
cdr3_aa: ASSLRQGRAEAF

v_call: TRBV2
j_call: TRBJ1-5
cdr3_aa: ASSRNNQPQH

v_call: TRBV6-1
j_call: TRBJ2-1
cdr3_aa: ASRGNNEQF

v_call: TRBV7-2
j_call: TRBJ2-5
cdr3_aa: ASSGMGGRETQY

v_call: TRBV9
j_call: TRBJ1-2
cdr3_aa: ASSVAGQGANYGYT

v_call: TRBV3-1
j_call: TRBJ1-3
cdr3_aa: ASSQGQGADTIY

v_call: TRBV7-7
j_call: TRBJ2-1
cdr3_aa: ASSTGRLAGGNEQF

v_call: TRBV20-1
j_call: TRBJ2-7
cdr3_aa: SAPGTGGEQY

v_call: TRBV29-1
j_call: TRBJ2-1
cdr3_aa: STPDRGPNEQF

v_call: TRBV6-1
j_call: TRBJ2-7
cdr3_aa: ASTPGSNEQY

v_call: TRBV6-2/TRBV6-3
j_call: TRBJ1-4
cdr3_aa: ASSSSGQPNEKLF

v_call: TRBV7-3
j_call: TRBJ2-3
cdr3_aa: ASSLSGSDTDTQY

v_call: TRBV2
j_call: TRBJ2-1
cdr3_aa: ASRGGLAVVYNEQF

v_call: TRBV6-1
j_call: TRBJ2-3
cdr3_aa: ASAQGDTQY

v_call: TRBV9
j_call: TRBJ1-4
cdr3_aa: ASSASGAGNEKLF

v_call: TRBV6-1
j_call: TRBJ2-7
cdr3_aa: ASSPGTNLYEQY

v_call: TRBV27
j_call: TRBJ2-7
cdr3_aa: ASSLSASGSLRGTYEQY

v_call: TRBV28
j_call: TRBJ1-4
cdr3_aa: ASRKQQGTNEKLF

v_call: TRBV3-1
j_call: TRBJ1-6
cdr3_aa: ASSQDPAGSYNSPLH